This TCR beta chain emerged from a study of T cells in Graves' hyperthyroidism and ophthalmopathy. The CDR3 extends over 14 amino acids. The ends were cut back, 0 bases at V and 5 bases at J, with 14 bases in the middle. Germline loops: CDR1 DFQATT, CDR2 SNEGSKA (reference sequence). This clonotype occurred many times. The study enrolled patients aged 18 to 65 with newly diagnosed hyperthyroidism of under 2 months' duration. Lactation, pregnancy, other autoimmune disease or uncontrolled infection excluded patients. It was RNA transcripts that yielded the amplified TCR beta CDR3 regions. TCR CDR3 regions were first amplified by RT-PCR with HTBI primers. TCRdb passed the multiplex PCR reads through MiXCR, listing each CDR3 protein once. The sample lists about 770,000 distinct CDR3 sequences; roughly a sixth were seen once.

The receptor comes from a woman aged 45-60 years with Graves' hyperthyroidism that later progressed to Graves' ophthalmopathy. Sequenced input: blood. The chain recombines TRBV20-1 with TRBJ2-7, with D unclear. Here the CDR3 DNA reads TGCAGTGCTAGAGATGGGCAGCCCCTCGACGAGCAGTACTTC. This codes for CSARDGQPLDEQYF.